The TCR beta chain under discussion was sequenced for a study of CD8+CD57+ T cells in acquired aplastic anemia. Background on the study: DNA recovered from sorted CD4+ and CD8+ cells had a mean of about 3.5 ug.

Findings of the study overall: Patients versus controls showed no significant CD8+ Simpson's diversity difference. Comparison of patients with controls identified some 29 shared CD8+ CDR3 sequences.

For this clonotype: The antigen remains undetermined.

The V end was cut by 3 bases, the J end by 2 bases, with 16 bases between. The germline gives CDR1 SEHNR, CDR2 FQNEAQ (reference sequence). The CDR3 contains 16 residues. Patients chosen for sequencing had CD8+CD57+ cells that had expanded, as shown by flow cytometry. Everyone among the patients had severe acquired aplastic anemia. Genomic DNA served as template for TCR beta VDJ and CDR3 profiling. Each CDR3 protein is one row after TCRdb ran MiXCR on the reads. The profile shows approximately 80,000 distinct CDR3 sequences, 60% to 75% of them singletons. The sequencing input was sorted CD4+, CD8+, or CD8+CD57+ T cells (not recorded which) from PBMCs. The genes are TRBV7-9 and TRBJ2-5; the D call may be TRBD1 or TRBD2 (5 bases each). The receptor's source is a human donor with aplastic anemia. CDR3 sequence: CASSFWDASQQETQYF. As DNA, the CDR3 is TGTGCCAGCAGCTTCTGGGACGCTAGCCAACAAGAGACCCAGTACTTC.